Presented here are 20 T cell receptor beta chains from one specimen sequenced in a study of blood T cell repertoires in COVID-19. Assay: immunoSEQ multiplex PCR; the TCRdb copy retains only in-frame clones and omits some. This sample yields over 60,000 clones, of which just over 85% are seen a single time; approximately 11% belongs to the top ten. Material: peripheral blood. Source of these receptors: a man between 65 and 80 years old with active or convalescent COVID-19.

The CDR3 protein is CASSEFQGSSYEQYF. The CDR3 nucleotides read TGTGCCAGCAGTGAATTCCAGGGATCTAGCTACGAGCAGTACTTC. The V call is TRBV2, the J call TRBJ2-7; D may be TRBD1 (5 bases). CDR1 is SNHLY and CDR2 is FYNNEI in the germline V gene. V lost 2 bases, J lost 3 bases, and 14 bases lay in between. The CDR3 is 15 residues long. Based on the CDR3 plus reference TRBV2 and TRBJ2-7, the full variable domain is EPEVTQTPSHQVTQMGQEVILRCVPISNHLYFYWYRQILGQKVEFLVSFYNNEISEKSEIFDDQFSVERPDGSNFTLKIRSTKLEDSAMYFCASSEFQGSSYEQYFGPGTRLTVT.

The CDR3 sequence: CASSQGRTVTYEQYF. Written as DNA, the CDR3 is TGCGCCAGCAGCCAAGGGCGGACAGTTACCTACGAGCAGTACTTC. This chain links TRBV4-1 with TRBJ2-7; weak D call: TRBD1 (6 bases). In germline, CDR1 is MGHRA, CDR2 YSYEKL. The length of the CDR3 is 15 residues. V lost 1 base to trimming and J lost 2 bases, with 12 bases between them.

The chain combines TRBV30 with TRBJ1-1; D is uncertain. Germline CDR1 and CDR2: GTSNPN and SVGIG (reference sequence). The CDR3 has 13 amino acids. The V gene lost 4 bases and the J gene lost 0 bases, with 9 bases spanning the gap. DNA of the CDR3: TGTGCCTGGAAACGGAGAGTGAACACTGAAGCTTTCTTT. The encoded protein is CAWKRRVNTEAFF.

The gene calls are TRBV30 and TRBJ1-2; D possibly corresponds to TRBD1 (6 bases). Germline assignment: CDR1 GTSNPN and CDR2 SVGIG (reference sequence). V lost 4 bases and J 4 bases, leaving 13 bases between the germline ends. The CDR3 is 13 residues long. Here the CDR3 DNA reads TGTGCCTGGAAGAGGGGGGGGCTCTATGGCTACACCTTC. This sequence encodes CAWKRGGLYGYTF.

The rearrangement joins TRBV5-1 to TRBJ1-1; TRBD1 might be the D (6 bases). Germline V lookup: CDR1 SGHRS, CDR2 YFSETQ. The CDR3 totals 14 residues. The V end was cut by 4 bases, the J end by 6 bases, with 16 bases between. The CDR3 protein is CASSPGQFGAEAFF. CDR3 coding DNA: TGCGCCAGCAGCCCAGGACAGTTTGGCGCTGAAGCTTTCTTT.

The chain has TRBV14 and TRBJ2-1, with D tentatively TRBD2 (6 bases). Germline CDR1 reads SGHDN; CDR2 reads FVKESK. The CDR3 length is 17 residues. Trimming shortened V by 0 bases and J by 6 bases, and 18 bases separated the two germline ends. The CDR3 nucleotides read TGTGCCAGCAGCCAAGATCTCGCGGGCGGGATCATCAATGAGCAGTTCTTC. Translation: CASSQDLAGGIINEQFF.

The chain employs TRBV7-6 and TRBJ2-7, with TRBD2 matching over 8 bases. The germline V gene encodes CDR1 SGHVS and CDR2 FNYEAQ. The CDR3 has 17 amino acids. The V and J ends lost 0 bases and 6 bases, in that order; junction bases with no gene match: 13. CDR3 protein: CASSLALYPGGATEQYF. DNA of the CDR3: TGTGCCAGCAGCTTAGCCCTATACCCGGGGGGGGCGACCGAGCAGTACTTC.

The CDR3: CSAAQTTGANQPQHF. The CDR3 nucleotides read TGCAGCGCTGCCCAGACCACAGGGGCCAATCAGCCCCAGCATTTT. V is TRBV29-1 and J is TRBJ1-5, with 7 bases fitting TRBD1. CDR3 length equals 15 residues. V shed 7 bases, J shed 3 bases, and the junction held 12 bases outside the gene matches. CDR1 and CDR2 from the germline V gene are SQVTM and ANQGSEA.

The chain joins TRBV7-9 to TRBJ1-2; perhaps TRBD1 as D (5 bases). CDR3 length: 17 residues. Germline V lookup: CDR1 SEHNR, CDR2 FQNEAQ (reference sequence). The germline V and J ends were trimmed by 5 bases and 7 bases, with 26 bases remaining between them. The CDR3 DNA is TGTGCCAGCAGCAATATAAGGGAGGCAGGAGGCAGGGTTGGCTACACCTTC. Amino acids: CASSNIREAGGRVGYTF.

This clone was recorded once. This chain uses TRBV29-1 with TRBJ2-1, with TRBD2 as a possible D gene (6 bases). The V end was cut by 0 bases, the J end by 13 bases, with 13 bases between. CDR1 and CDR2 (germline): SQVTM, ANQGSEA. The CDR3 spans 12 residues. The CDR3 reads CSVEDLRDPQFF. CDR3 nucleotide sequence: TGCAGCGTTGAAGATTTGCGGGATCCACAGTTCTTC.

The rearrangement uses TRBV18 and TRBJ1-2; 9 bases line up with TRBD1. V lost 2 bases to trimming and J lost 8 bases; unmatched junction nucleotides: 9. CDR3 length equals 15 residues. Per germline, CDR1 KGHSH and CDR2 LQKENI. The CDR3 region is CASSPEMGQGRGYTF. DNA for the CDR3: TGTGCCAGCTCACCAGAGATGGGACAGGGTAGAGGCTACACCTTC. Full variable domain (missing parts from reference TRBV18 and TRBJ1-2): NAGVMQNPRHLVRRRGQEARLRCSPMKGHSHVYWYRQLPEEGLKFMVYLQKENIIDESGMPKERFSAEFPKEGPSILRIQQVVRGDSAAYFCASSPEMGQGRGYTFGSGTRLTVV.

The rearrangement links TRBV5-1 to TRBJ1-2; 8 bases align to TRBD1. This CDR3 region has 14 residues. CDR1 is SGHRS, CDR2 YFSETQ, per germline. V gave up 4 bases and J gave up 4 bases; unmatched junction bases: 6. In nucleotides, the CDR3 is TGCGCCAGCAGCCCGGACAGGGCGCTCTATGGCTACACCTTC. Protein sequence: CASSPDRALYGYTF.

This clone was detected once. The genes are TRBV27 and TRBJ1-5; tentative D call: TRBD1 (5 bases). Trimming stripped 4 bases from V and 6 bases from J, with 10 bases between. CDR3 size: 13 residues. Per germline, CDR1 MNHEY and CDR2 SMNVEV (reference sequence). CDR3 protein: CASSSGIGQPQHF. In DNA, the CDR3 is TGTGCCAGCAGTTCAGGGATCGGTCAGCCCCAGCATTTT.

V is TRBV14 and J is TRBJ2-7; no firm D call. Trimming shortened V by 3 bases and J by 3 bases, and 15 bases separated the two germline ends. Germline values: CDR1 SGHDN, CDR2 FVKESK. The CDR3 sequence is 15 residues long. The CDR3 nucleotides are TGTGCCAGCAGCCAGTCGCGCAACTCTGACTACGAGCAGTACTTC. Its translation is CASSQSRNSDYEQYF. Full variable domain (outside the CDR3, taken from reference TRBV14 and TRBJ2-7): EAGVTQFPSHSVIEKGQTVTLRCDPISGHDNLYWYRRVMGKEIKFLLHFVKESKQDESGMPNNRFLAERTGGTYSTLKVQPAELEDSGVYFCASSQSRNSDYEQYFGPGTRLTVT.

The chain uses TRBV19 and TRBJ2-1, with D hard to call. The CDR3 is made up of 15 amino acids. Germline assignment: CDR1 LNHDA and CDR2 SQIVND (reference sequence). V shed 3 bases and J shed 8 bases, with 17 bases lying between them. CDR3 sequence reads: CASSIHRSGLYEQFF. The CDR3 coding sequence is TGTGCCAGTAGTATCCACCGGAGTGGTCTCTATGAGCAGTTCTTC.

CDR3: CATLSRQGNTEAFF. CDR3 sequence (DNA): TGTGCCACCCTATCTCGACAGGGAAACACTGAAGCTTTCTTT. The genes are TRBV19 and TRBJ1-1, with 7 positions matching TRBD1. Germline V lookup: CDR1 LNHDA, CDR2 SQIVND (reference sequence). The CDR3 spans 14 residues. V was clipped by 10 bases and J by 2 bases; unmatched bases: 10. Filled out from reference TRBV19 and TRBJ1-1, the complete variable domain reads DGGITQSPKYLFRKEGQNVTLSCEQNLNHDAMYWYRQDPGQGLRLIYYSQIVNDFQKGDIAEGYSVSREKKESFPLTVTSAQKNPTAFYLCATLSRQGNTEAFFGQGTRLTVV.

The gene calls are TRBV13 and TRBJ1-2; TRBD1 matches at 7 bases. The CDR3 covers 14 residues. The trim removed 1 base at V and 6 bases at J, leaving 5 bases unmatched. Germline V gene lookup returns CDR1 PRHDT and CDR2 FYEKMQ (reference sequence). In nucleotides, the CDR3 is TGTGCCAGCAGCTTAGCAGGGGGAAGGGATGGCTACACCTTC. It codes for CASSLAGGRDGYTF.

The chain employs TRBV7-2 and TRBJ1-1; no firm D call. Germline lookup yields CDR1 SGHTA and CDR2 FQGNSA. The CDR3 length is 12 residues. Trimming cost V 4 bases and J 6 bases, with 9 bases left between them. CDR3 amino acids: CASSSQVSEAFF. The CDR3, as DNA: TGTGCCAGCAGCTCCCAGGTCTCTGAAGCTTTCTTT.

V gene TRBV5-6 combines with J gene TRBJ2-2; a possible D gene is TRBD1 (5 bases). Trimming took off 2 bases at V and 5 bases at J, with 10 bases between the two ends. Per the germline V gene, CDR1 is SGHDT and CDR2 is YYEEEE. The CDR3 is 14 amino acids. The CDR3, as DNA: TGTGCCAGCAGCTTCCCAGGGCCTACCGGGGAGCTGTTTTTT. Protein product: CASSFPGPTGELFF.

The sample holds one count of this clone. This chain connects TRBV6-1 to TRBJ1-4; perhaps TRBD1 as D (5 bases). The germline V and J ends were trimmed by 3 bases and 6 bases, with 5 bases remaining between them. Germline assignment: CDR1 MNHNS and CDR2 SASEGT. CDR3 length: 12 amino acids. The CDR3 DNA reads as TGTGCCAGCAGTGACAGGGATGAAAAACTGTTTTTT. Translating gives CASSDRDEKLFF.